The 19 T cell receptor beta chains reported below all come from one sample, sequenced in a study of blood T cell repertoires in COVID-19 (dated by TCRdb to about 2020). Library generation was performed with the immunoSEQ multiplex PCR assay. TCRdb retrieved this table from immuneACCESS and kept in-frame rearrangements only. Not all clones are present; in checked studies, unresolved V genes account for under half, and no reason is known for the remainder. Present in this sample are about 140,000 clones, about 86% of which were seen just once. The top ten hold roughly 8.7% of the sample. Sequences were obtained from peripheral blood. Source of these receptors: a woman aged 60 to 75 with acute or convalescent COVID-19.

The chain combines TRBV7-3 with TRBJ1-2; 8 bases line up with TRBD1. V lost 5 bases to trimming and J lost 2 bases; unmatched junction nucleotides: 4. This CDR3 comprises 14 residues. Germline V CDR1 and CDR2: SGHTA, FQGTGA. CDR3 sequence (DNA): TGTGCCAGCAGCCCCGGACAGGGAAACTATGGCTACACCTTC. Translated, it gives CASSPGQGNYGYTF.

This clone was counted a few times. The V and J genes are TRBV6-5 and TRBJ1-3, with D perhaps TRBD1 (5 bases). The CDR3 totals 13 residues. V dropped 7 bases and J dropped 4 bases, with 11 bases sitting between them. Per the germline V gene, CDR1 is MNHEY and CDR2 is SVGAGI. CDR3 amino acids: CASMRDFGNTIYF. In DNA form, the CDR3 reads TGTGCCAGCATGCGGGACTTCGGAAACACCATATATTTT.

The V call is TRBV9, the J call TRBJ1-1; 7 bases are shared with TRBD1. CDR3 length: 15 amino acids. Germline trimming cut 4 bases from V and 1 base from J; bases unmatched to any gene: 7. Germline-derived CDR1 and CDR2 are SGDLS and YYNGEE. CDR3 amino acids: CASSLSGTANTEAFF. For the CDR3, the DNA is TGTGCCAGCAGCCTCTCCGGGACAGCGAACACTGAAGCTTTCTTT.

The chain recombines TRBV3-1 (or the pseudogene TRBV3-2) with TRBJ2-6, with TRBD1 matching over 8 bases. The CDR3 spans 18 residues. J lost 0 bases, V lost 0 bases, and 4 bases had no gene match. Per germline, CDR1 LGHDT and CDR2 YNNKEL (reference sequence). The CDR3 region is CASSQERQGSSGANVLTF. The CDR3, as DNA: TGTGCCAGCAGCCAAGAAAGACAGGGGAGCTCTGGGGCCAACGTCCTGACTTTC.

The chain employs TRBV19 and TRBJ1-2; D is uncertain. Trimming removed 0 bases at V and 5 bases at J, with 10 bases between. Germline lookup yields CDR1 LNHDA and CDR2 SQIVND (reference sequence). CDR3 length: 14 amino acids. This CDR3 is CASSIDLGRYGYTF. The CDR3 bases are TGTGCCAGTAGTATAGATCTAGGAAGATATGGCTACACCTTC. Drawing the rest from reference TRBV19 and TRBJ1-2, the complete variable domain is DGGITQSPKYLFRKEGQNVTLSCEQNLNHDAMYWYRQDPGQGLRLIYYSQIVNDFQKGDIAEGYSVSREKKESFPLTVTSAQKNPTAFYLCASSIDLGRYGYTFGSGTRLTVV.

CDR3 sequence reads: CASSSAQVNTEAFF. The CDR3 nucleotides are TGTGCCAGCTCGTCGGCACAGGTAAACACTGAAGCTTTCTTT. This rearrangement joins TRBV18 to TRBJ1-1; D may be TRBD1 (5 bases). The CDR3 is made up of 14 amino acids. CDR1 and CDR2 (germline): KGHSH, LQKENI. Trimming took off 6 bases at V and 2 bases at J, with 13 bases between the two ends.

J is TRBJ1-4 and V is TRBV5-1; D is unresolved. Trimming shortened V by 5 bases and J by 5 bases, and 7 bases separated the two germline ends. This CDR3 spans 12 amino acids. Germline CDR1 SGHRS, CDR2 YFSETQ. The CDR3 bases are TGCGCCAGCAGTGAACAGAATGAAAAACTGTTTTTT. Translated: CASSEQNEKLFF.

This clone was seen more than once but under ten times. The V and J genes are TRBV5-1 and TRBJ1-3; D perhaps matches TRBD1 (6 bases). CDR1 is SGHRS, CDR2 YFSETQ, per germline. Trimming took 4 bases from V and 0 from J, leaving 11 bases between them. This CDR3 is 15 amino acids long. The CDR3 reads CASSRDNFSGNTIYF. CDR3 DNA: TGCGCCAGCAGCCGGGACAACTTCTCTGGAAACACCATATATTTT.

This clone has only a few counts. In DNA, the CDR3 is TGTGCCAGCAGCACGGAGGACTACGAGCAGTACTTC. Amino acids: CASSTEDYEQYF. The chain uses TRBV5-4 and TRBJ2-7, with a weak D call TRBD2 (5 bases). The CDR3 is 12 amino acids. Germline V gene sequence: CDR1 SGHNT, CDR2 YYREEE (reference sequence). V lost 4 bases to trimming and J lost 3 bases, with 8 bases between them.

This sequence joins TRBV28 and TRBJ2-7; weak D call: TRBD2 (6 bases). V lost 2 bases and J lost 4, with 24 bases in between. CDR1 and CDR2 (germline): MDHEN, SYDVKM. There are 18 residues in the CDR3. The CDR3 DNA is TGTGCCAGCAGTTTAATCGGGGCTGGGCAGGGAGGAGCATACGAGCAGTACTTC. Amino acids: CASSLIGAGQGGAYEQYF. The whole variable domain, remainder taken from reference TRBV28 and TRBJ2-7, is DVKVTQSSRYLVKRTGEKVFLECVQDMDHENMFWYRQDPGLGLRLIYFSYDVKMKEKGDIPEGYSVSREKKERFSLILESASTNQTSMYLCASSLIGAGQGGAYEQYFGPGTRLTVT.

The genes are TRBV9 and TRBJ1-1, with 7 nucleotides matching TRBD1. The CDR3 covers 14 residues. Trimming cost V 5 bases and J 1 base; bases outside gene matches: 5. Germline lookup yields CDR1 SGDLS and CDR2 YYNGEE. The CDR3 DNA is TGTGCCAGCAGTTCACAGGGGCAGAACACTGAAGCTTTCTTT. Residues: CASSSQGQNTEAFF.

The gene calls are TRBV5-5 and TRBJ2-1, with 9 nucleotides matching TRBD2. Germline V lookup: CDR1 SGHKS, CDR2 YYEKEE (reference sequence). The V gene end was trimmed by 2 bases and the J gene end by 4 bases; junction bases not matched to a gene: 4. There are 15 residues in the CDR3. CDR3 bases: TGTGCCAGCAGCTTTAGCGGGGGAGCGTACAATGAGCAGTTCTTC. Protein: CASSFSGGAYNEQFF.

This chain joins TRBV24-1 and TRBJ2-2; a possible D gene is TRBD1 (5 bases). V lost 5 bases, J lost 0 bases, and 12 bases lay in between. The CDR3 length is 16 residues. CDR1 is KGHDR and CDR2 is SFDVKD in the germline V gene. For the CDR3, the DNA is TGTGCCACCAGTGGATCGACAGCCGCGAACACCGGGGAGCTGTTTTTT. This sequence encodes CATSGSTAANTGELFF.

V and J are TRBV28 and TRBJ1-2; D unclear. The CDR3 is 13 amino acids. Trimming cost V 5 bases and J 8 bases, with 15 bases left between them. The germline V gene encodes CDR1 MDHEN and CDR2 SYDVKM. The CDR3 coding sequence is TGTGCCAGCAGTCCGTCAGGATGGGTCGGCTACACCTTC. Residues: CASSPSGWVGYTF.

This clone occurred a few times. The CDR3 sequence: CASSSGLLGYTF. CDR3 sequence (DNA): TGCGCCAGCAGCTCGGGACTCTTGGGCTACACCTTC. The J gene is TRBJ1-2, the V gene TRBV5-1; weak D call: TRBD1 (5 bases). Deletions cut 3 bases from V and 8 bases from J, with 11 bases between. The CDR3 is 12 amino acids. Germline-derived CDR1 and CDR2 are SGHRS and YFSETQ. Complete variable domain (other parts from reference TRBV5-1 and TRBJ1-2): KAGVTQTPRYLIKTRGQQVTLSCSPISGHRSVSWYQQTPGQGLQFLFEYFSETQRNKGNFPGRFSGRQFSNSRSEMNVSTLELGDSALYLCASSSGLLGYTFGSGTRLTVV.

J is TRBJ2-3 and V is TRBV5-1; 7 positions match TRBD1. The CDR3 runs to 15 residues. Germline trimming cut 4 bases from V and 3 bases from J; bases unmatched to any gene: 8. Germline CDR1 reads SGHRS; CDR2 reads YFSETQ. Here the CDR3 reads CASSLGSTGTDTQYF. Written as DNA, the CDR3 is TGCGCCAGCAGCCTAGGGTCGACAGGGACAGATACGCAGTATTTT.

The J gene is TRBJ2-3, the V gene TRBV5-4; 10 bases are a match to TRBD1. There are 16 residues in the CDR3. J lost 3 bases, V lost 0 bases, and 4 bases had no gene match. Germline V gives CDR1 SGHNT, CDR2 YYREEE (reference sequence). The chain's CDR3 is CASSLGVDRGTDTQYF. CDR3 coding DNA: TGTGCCAGCAGCTTGGGGGTGGACAGGGGGACAGATACGCAGTATTTT. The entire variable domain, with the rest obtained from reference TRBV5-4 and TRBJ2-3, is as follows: ETGVTQSPTHLIKTRGQQVTLRCSSQSGHNTVSWYQQALGQGPQFIFQYYREEENGRGNFPPRFSGLQFPNYSSELNVNALELDDSALYLCASSLGVDRGTDTQYFGPGTRLTVL.

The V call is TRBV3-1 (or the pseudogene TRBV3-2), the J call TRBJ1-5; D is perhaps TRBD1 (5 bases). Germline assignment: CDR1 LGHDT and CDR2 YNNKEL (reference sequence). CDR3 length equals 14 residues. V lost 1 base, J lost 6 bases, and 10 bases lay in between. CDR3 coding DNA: TGTGCCAGCAGCCAAGGACAGAATAGTCAGCCCCAGCATTTT. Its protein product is CASSQGQNSQPQHF.

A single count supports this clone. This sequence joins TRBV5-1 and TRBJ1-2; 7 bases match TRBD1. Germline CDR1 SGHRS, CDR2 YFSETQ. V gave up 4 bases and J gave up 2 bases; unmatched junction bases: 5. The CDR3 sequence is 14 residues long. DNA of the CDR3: TGCGCCAGCAGCCCCGGGACAGCAAACTATGGCTACACCTTC. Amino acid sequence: CASSPGTANYGYTF.